The clone carrying this T cell receptor beta chain was detected only once. Antigen unknown. The sample originates from a study of CD8 T cell repertoires and HIV-1 epitope variants. Across the study: Epitopes were three Gag families plus Nef HW9 and YT9. 1M T cells were kept uncultured as a baseline. Study observations and caveats: Five clonotypes recognized Nef KF9, one HW9, none TAALDMSHF.

The CDR3 is made up of 21 amino acids. Germline values: CDR1 MNHEY, CDR2 SMNVEV (reference sequence). V shed 4 bases and J 0 bases; nucleotides not matched to a gene: 19. Measured with immunoSEQ multiplex PCR; TCRdb has only the in-frame clones, and not every one. The data show about 95,000 clones, 60% to 80% seen once. The sequenced sample consisted of uncultured baseline CD8+ T cells from peripheral blood mononuclear cells (PBMCs). The TCR comes from a male donor with HIV. This rearrangement joins TRBV27 to TRBJ1-5; the match to TRBD1 covers 9 bases. DNA for the CDR3: TGTGCCAGCAGTTCGACGAAAGGGACAGGGTTTGGCGGTTATAGCAATCAGCCCCAGCATTTT. Translating it yields CASSSTKGTGFGGYSNQPQHF.